Listed here are 20 T cell receptor beta chains from one sample, sequenced in a study of T cells in Graves' hyperthyroidism and ophthalmopathy. The TCR beta CDR3 regions underwent amplification using RNA transcripts as the source. The HTBI primer set drove a first-round RT-PCR of the TCR CDR3. From the multiplex PCR reads, TCRdb called clonotypes with MiXCR, one entry per CDR3 protein. The sample holds roughly 600,000 distinct CDR3 sequences, roughly 14% seen once. The material sequenced was blood. Receptor source: a woman in her forties or fifties with Graves' ophthalmopathy.

This clonotype has a handful of counts. A read error is possible here, since a much larger clone lies one base away. The CDR3 DNA is TGTGCCAGCAGCGCCCCGGCCGGGACCCGAGAGACCCAGTACTTC. It yields the protein CASSAPAGTRETQYF. The rearrangement links TRBV9 to TRBJ2-5; D may correspond to TRBD1 or TRBD2 (5 bases each). Germline assignment: CDR1 SGDLS and CDR2 YYNGEE. This CDR3 region has 15 residues. Trimming took off 3 bases at V and 4 bases at J, with 16 bases between the two ends. Complete variable domain (other parts from reference TRBV9 and TRBJ2-5): DSGVTQTPKHLITATGQRVTLRCSPRSGDLSVYWYQQSLDQGLQFLIQYYNGEERAKGNILERFSAQQFPDLHSELNLSSLELGDSALYFCASSAPAGTRETQYFGPGTRLLVL.

This sequence joins TRBV18 and TRBJ2-3, with unresolved D. Matching the DNA end better, TRBJ1-5 makes the J call doubtful. CDR3 length: 14 residues. Germline CDR1 is KGHSH and CDR2 is LQKENI. CDR3 protein: CASSPPGRTDTQHF. In nucleotides, the CDR3 is TGTGCCAGCTCACCACCCGGGCGCACAGATACGCAGCATTTT.

This clonotype was seen at least ten times. The rearrangement links TRBV6-2 or TRBV6-3 to TRBJ1-4, with 7 bases fitting TRBD1. CDR1 MNHEY and CDR2 SVGEGT come from the germline V gene. Trimming cost V 4 bases and J 4 bases; bases outside gene matches: 9. This CDR3 contains 16 residues. This chain's CDR3 is CASSSLGQASNEKLFF. CDR3 nucleotides: TGTGCCAGCAGTTCCCTCGGACAGGCGAGTAATGAAAAACTGTTTTTT.

For this clonotype: The junction and the germline gene differ at one end; a read error may be behind it. The chain combines TRBV24-1 with TRBJ1-1; the D is unclear. The CDR3 is 13 residues long. In germline, CDR1 is KGHDR, CDR2 SFDVKD. In nucleotides, the CDR3 is TGTACCACCAGTGATAGGTTTGGCACTGAAGCTTTCTTT. Translating it yields CTTSDRFGTEAFF.

This clonotype has ten or more counts. The chain is built from TRBV29-1 and TRBJ2-1; 12 bases agree with TRBD2. The CDR3 contains 16 residues. The V segment lost 2 bases and the J segment 2 bases; nucleotides outside the gene matches: 4. Germline-derived CDR1 and CDR2 are SQVTM and ANQGSEA. In DNA form, the CDR3 reads TGCAGCGTTGAACCTAGCGGGAGGGCCGCCTACAATGAGCAGTTCTTC. Amino acids: CSVEPSGRAAYNEQFF.

The rearrangement uses TRBV9 and TRBJ1-1; TRBD1 aligns across 8 bases. This CDR3 spans 15 amino acids. Germline CDR1 reads SGDLS; CDR2 reads YYNGEE. V shed 0 bases, J shed 6 bases, and the junction held 7 bases outside the gene matches. Here the CDR3 reads CASSVDTGTGSEAFF. In nucleotides, the CDR3 is TGTGCCAGCAGCGTAGATACCGGGACAGGATCTGAAGCTTTCTTT.

This clonotype has ten or more counts. The rearrangement links TRBV20-1 to TRBJ1-1, with unresolved D. The CDR3 loop spans 15 amino acids. CDR1 and CDR2 from the germline V gene are DFQATT and SNEGSKA (reference sequence). V was clipped by 4 bases and J by 3 bases, with 18 bases between them. As DNA, the CDR3 is TGCAGTGCTACGAAAACTTGGAGGTCTGACACTGAAGCTTTCTTT. It specifies CSATKTWRSDTEAFF.

The rearrangement links TRBV2 to TRBJ2-7; tentative D call: TRBD1 (6 bases). V was pared by 4 bases and J by 1 base, with 14 bases between. CDR1 SNHLY and CDR2 FYNNEI come from the germline V gene. The CDR3 has 15 residues. DNA for the CDR3: TGTGCCAGCAGTGTCAGAACAGGGAGATCCTACGAGCAGTACTTC. As protein: CASSVRTGRSYEQYF.

CDR3 nucleotides: TGTGCCAGTAAGACAGGGGCAAGACTTAACACTGAAGCTTTCTTT. It is translated as CASKTGARLNTEAFF. V gene TRBV19 combines with J gene TRBJ1-1, with 8 bases lining up with TRBD1. CDR1 is LNHDA, CDR2 SQIVND, per germline (reference sequence). The V and J ends lost 7 bases and 2 bases, in that order; junction bases with no gene match: 9. CDR3 length: 15 residues.

This clonotype was detected only a few times. The chain is built from TRBV30 and TRBJ2-1; D is possibly TRBD1 (6 bases). CDR3 size: 14 residues. Germline CDR1 GTSNPN, CDR2 SVGIG (reference sequence). V was clipped by 4 bases and J by 0 bases, with 10 bases between them. CDR3 sequence (DNA): TGTGCCTGGACCGGGGACACCTCCTACAATGAGCAGTTCTTC. It codes for CAWTGDTSYNEQFF.

This rearrangement joins TRBV5-1 to TRBJ1-6, with TRBD1 matching 7 bases. The CDR3 consists of 17 residues. CDR1 and CDR2 (germline): SGHRS, YFSETQ. The V segment lost 4 bases and the J segment 0 bases; nucleotides outside the gene matches: 7. CDR3 region: CASSLGQQSSYNSPLHF. Here the CDR3 DNA reads TGCGCCAGCAGCCTGGGACAGCAGAGCTCCTATAATTCACCCCTCCACTTT.

The table lists this clonotype with many counts. This sequence joins TRBV5-1 and TRBJ2-1; 9 bases are shared with TRBD2. CDR1 and CDR2 (germline): SGHRS, YFSETQ. Germline trimming cut 4 bases from V and 1 base from J; bases unmatched to any gene: 6. The CDR3 is made up of 16 amino acids. The CDR3 DNA is TGCGCCAGCAGCCGTAGCGGGAGTGGATCCTACAATGAGCAGTTCTTC. This gives the protein CASSRSGSGSYNEQFF.

Regarding this clonotype: This may be a read error: a much more frequent sequence differs by one nucleotide. The chain uses TRBV7-9 and TRBJ2-1; TRBD2 might be the D (5 bases). Germline CDR1 SEHNR, CDR2 FQNEAQ (reference sequence). This CDR3 has 16 residues. The CDR3 here is CASSLTLATTYDEQFF. Here the CDR3 DNA reads TGTGCCAGCAGCTTAACGTTGGCGACTACCTACGATGAGCAGTTCTTC. The variable domain in full, completed from reference TRBV7-9 and TRBJ2-1, reads DTGVSQNPRHKITKRGQNVTFRCDPISEHNRLYWYRQTLGQGPEFLTYFQNEAQLEKSRLLSDRFSAERPKGSFSTLEIQRTEQGDSAMYLCASSLTLATTYDEQFFGPGTRLTVL.

This clonotype appeared many times. J is TRBJ1-2 and V is TRBV24-1; D possibly corresponds to TRBD1 (6 bases). The V gene lost 4 bases and the J gene lost 8 bases, with 10 bases spanning the gap. Per the germline V gene, CDR1 is KGHDR and CDR2 is SFDVKD. The CDR3 spans 12 residues. The CDR3 coding sequence is TGTGCCACCAGTGACCCCGGACAGGGCTACACCTTC. This gives the protein CATSDPGQGYTF.

This clonotype was seen ten or more times. The chain uses TRBV5-5 and TRBJ1-2; possibly TRBD1 for D (5 bases). CDR1 and CDR2 from the germline V gene are SGHKS and YYEKEE (reference sequence). Trimming shortened V by 4 bases and J by 0 bases, and 13 bases separated the two germline ends. The length of the CDR3 is 15 residues. The CDR3 sequence is CASSQWTQPNYGYTF. CDR3 nucleotide sequence: TGTGCCAGCAGCCAGTGGACACAACCTAACTATGGCTACACCTTC.

Ten or more counts support this clonotype. The V call is TRBV28, the J call TRBJ2-3, with a weak D call TRBD2 (5 bases). Trimming removed 2 bases from V and 7 bases from J, with 7 bases in between. The germline CDR1 and CDR2 sequences are MDHEN and SYDVKM. CDR3 length: 12 residues. CDR3 sequence reads: CASSLGRNTQYF. Here the CDR3 DNA reads TGTGCCAGCAGTTTAGGGAGAAATACGCAGTATTTT.

This clonotype was detected many times. The J gene is TRBJ2-1, the V gene TRBV11-1; 10 nucleotides match TRBD1. Per the germline V gene, CDR1 is SGHAT and CDR2 is FQDESV (reference sequence). V lost 5 bases and J lost 6; bases outside the gene matches: 7. CDR3 size: 15 residues. The CDR3 region is CASSQGQGGANEQFF. CDR3 bases: TGTGCCAGCAGCCAAGGACAGGGGGGGGCCAATGAGCAGTTCTTC. Full variable domain (outside the CDR3, taken from reference TRBV11-1 and TRBJ2-1): EAEVAQSPRYKITEKSQAVAFWCDPISGHATLYWYRQILGQGPELLVQFQDESVVDDSQLPKDRFSAERLKGVDSTLKIQPAELGDSAMYLCASSQGQGGANEQFFGPGTRLTVL.

This clonotype was seen many times. The chain uses TRBV9 and TRBJ1-6; TRBD1 is a possible D gene (5 bases). Germline V gene sequence: CDR1 SGDLS, CDR2 YYNGEE. This CDR3 is built from 16 residues. Trimming cost V 0 bases and J 10 bases, with 17 bases left between them. The CDR3 coding sequence is TGTGCCAGCAGCGTAGAGCACGGGGGTAAAGGGTCACCCCTCCACTTT. Amino acids: CASSVEHGGKGSPLHF.

The CDR3 DNA is TGTGCCAGTAGTAATGGAGGGGGCCCTGGCTATGGCTACACCTTC. Protein product: CASSNGGGPGYGYTF. This chain links TRBV19 with TRBJ1-2; 7 nucleotides match TRBD1. The V segment lost 4 bases and the J segment 4 bases; nucleotides outside the gene matches: 9. CDR1 is LNHDA and CDR2 is SQIVND in the germline V gene (reference sequence). This CDR3 contains 15 residues. Drawing the rest from reference TRBV19 and TRBJ1-2, the complete variable domain is DGGITQSPKYLFRKEGQNVTLSCEQNLNHDAMYWYRQDPGQGLRLIYYSQIVNDFQKGDIAEGYSVSREKKESFPLTVTSAQKNPTAFYLCASSNGGGPGYGYTFGSGTRLTVV.

This clonotype appeared many times. The genes are TRBV12-3 or TRBV12-4 and TRBJ1-1; D might be TRBD1 (5 bases). Deletions cut 5 bases from V and 1 base from J, with 17 bases between. This CDR3 region has 16 residues. This chain's CDR3 is CASSQSGTWKNTEAFF. CDR3 nucleotides: TGTGCCAGCAGTCAGTCCGGGACCTGGAAGAACACTGAAGCTTTCTTT.